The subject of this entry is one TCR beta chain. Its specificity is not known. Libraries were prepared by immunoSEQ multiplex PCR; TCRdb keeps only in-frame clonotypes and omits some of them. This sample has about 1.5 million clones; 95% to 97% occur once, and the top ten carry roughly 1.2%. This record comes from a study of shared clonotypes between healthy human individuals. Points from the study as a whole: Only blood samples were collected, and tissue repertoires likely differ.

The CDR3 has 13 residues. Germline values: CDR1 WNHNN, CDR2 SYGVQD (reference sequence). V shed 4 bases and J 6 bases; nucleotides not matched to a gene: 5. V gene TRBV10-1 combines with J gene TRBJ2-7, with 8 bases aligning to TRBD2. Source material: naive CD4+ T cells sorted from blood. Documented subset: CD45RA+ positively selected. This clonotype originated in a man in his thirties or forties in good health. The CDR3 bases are TGCGCCAGCAGTGGCGGGGCGGGAGGCGAGCAGTACTTC. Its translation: CASSGGAGGEQYF.